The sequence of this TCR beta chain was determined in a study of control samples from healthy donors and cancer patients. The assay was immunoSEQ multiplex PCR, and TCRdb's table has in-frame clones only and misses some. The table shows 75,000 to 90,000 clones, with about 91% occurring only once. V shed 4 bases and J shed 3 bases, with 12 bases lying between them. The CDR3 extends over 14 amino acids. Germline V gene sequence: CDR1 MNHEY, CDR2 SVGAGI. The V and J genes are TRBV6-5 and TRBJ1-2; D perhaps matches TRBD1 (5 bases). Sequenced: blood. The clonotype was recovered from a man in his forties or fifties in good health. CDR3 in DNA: TGTGCCAGCAGTTCCGCTGGGGCTGACTATGGCTACACCTTC. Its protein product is CASSSAGADYGYTF.